This entry lists 5 T cell receptor beta chains sequenced from one sample in a study of cytomegalovirus exposure and HLA in healthy donors. This PCR relied on a set of 60 Vbeta primers and 13 Jbeta primers. Using immunoSEQ multiplex PCR, the repertoire was profiled, and TCRdb retains in-frame clones only, with some absent. The repertoire holds fewer than 200,000 clones, with roughly 71% as singletons. The specimen sequenced was PBMCs. These receptors were obtained from a woman in her 50s in good health and CMV-seropositive.

The chain has TRBV5-1 and TRBJ2-5, with D possibly being TRBD1 (5 bases). The germline gives CDR1 SGHRS, CDR2 YFSETQ. This CDR3 has 15 residues. Deletions cut 0 bases from V and 1 base from J, with 10 bases between. CDR3 coding DNA: TGCGCCAGCAGCTTGGGGGGCAGACGCCAAGAGACCCAGTACTTC. Protein: CASSLGGRRQETQYF.

The chain joins TRBV7-6 to TRBJ1-3; 7 nucleotides align to TRBD1. The CDR3 covers 11 residues. J gave up 5 bases and V 11 bases, and 3 bases lay outside the gene matches. In germline, CDR1 is SGHVS, CDR2 FNYEAQ. Here the CDR3 reads CAHRGRNTIYF. In DNA form, the CDR3 reads TGTGCCCACAGGGGAAGAAACACCATATATTTT.

The chain carries TRBV4-1 and TRBJ1-5; no definite D call. Trimming shortened V by 3 bases and J by 6 bases, and 15 bases separated the two germline ends. The CDR3 extends over 15 amino acids. CDR1 and CDR2 (germline): MGHRA, YSYEKL. CDR3 residues: CASSHEGGGSQPQHF. DNA of the CDR3: TGCGCCAGCAGCCACGAGGGAGGAGGTAGTCAGCCCCAGCATTTT.

The rearrangement links TRBV5-1 to TRBJ1-1, with D tentatively TRBD1 (6 bases). V was trimmed by 0 bases and J by 0 bases, leaving 12 bases between them. CDR3 size: 16 residues. The V gene's germline CDR1 is SGHRS and CDR2 YFSETQ. In DNA form, the CDR3 reads TGCGCCAGCAGCTTGGGAAGGGGGGGGATGAACACTGAAGCTTTCTTT. Its translation: CASSLGRGGMNTEAFF.

J is TRBJ2-7 and V is TRBV5-5, with D uncertain. Looked up from germline, CDR1 is SGHKS and CDR2 is YYEKEE (reference sequence). Between the trimmed V and J ends, which lost 3 bases and 6 bases, there was a span of 16 bases. The CDR3 is 14 amino acids. The CDR3 protein is CASSWASQLLEQYF. DNA of the CDR3: TGTGCCAGCAGCTGGGCAAGTCAACTCCTCGAGCAGTACTTC. The whole variable domain, remainder taken from reference TRBV5-5 and TRBJ2-7, is DAGVTQSPTHLIKTRGQQVTLRCSPISGHKSVSWYQQVLGQGPQFIFQYYEKEERGRGNFPDRFSARQFPNYSSELNVNALLLGDSALYLCASSWASQLLEQYFGPGTRLTVT.